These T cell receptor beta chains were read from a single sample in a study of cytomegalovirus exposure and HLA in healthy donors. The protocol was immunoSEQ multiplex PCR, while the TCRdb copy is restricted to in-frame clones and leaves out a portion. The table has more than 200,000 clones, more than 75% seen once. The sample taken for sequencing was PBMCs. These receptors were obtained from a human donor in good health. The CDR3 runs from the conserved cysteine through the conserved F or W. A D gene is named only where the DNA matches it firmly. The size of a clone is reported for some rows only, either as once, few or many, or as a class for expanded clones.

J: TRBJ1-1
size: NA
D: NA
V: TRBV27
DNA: TGTGCCAGCAGTTTATCGAGGGAGGGCGGCGTGAACACTGAAGCTTTCTTT
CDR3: CASSLSREGGVNTEAFF

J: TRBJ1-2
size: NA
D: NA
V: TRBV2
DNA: TGTGCCAGCAAAAGGACAACTGCTAACTATGGCTACACCTTC
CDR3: CASKRTTANYGYTF

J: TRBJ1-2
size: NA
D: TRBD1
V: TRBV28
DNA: TGTGCCAGCAGTTTAGGGGACAGGTTCCATGGCTACACCTTC
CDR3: CASSLGDRFHGYTF

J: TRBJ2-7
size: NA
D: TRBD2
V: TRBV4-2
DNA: TGTGCCAGCAGCCCGGCTAGCGGGTCGGGGGAGCAGTACTTC
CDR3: CASSPASGSGEQYF

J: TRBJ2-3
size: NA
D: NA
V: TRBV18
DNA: TGTGCCAGCTCACCATACGACACCCACACAGATACGCAGTATTTT
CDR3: CASSPYDTHTDTQYF

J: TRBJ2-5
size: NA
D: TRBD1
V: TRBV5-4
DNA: TGTGCCAGCAGCTTGTTAGGGACAGGGCAGCGAGAGACCCAGTACTTC
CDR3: CASSLLGTGQRETQYF

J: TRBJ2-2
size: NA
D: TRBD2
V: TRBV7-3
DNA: TGTGCCAGCAGCTTACACAGCGGGAAGAACACCGGGGAGCTGTTTTTT
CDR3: CASSLHSGKNTGELFF

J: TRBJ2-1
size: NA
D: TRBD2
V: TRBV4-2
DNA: TGTGCCAGCAGCCCATGGACTAGCGGGAGGAAACATGAGCAGTTCTTC
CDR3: CASSPWTSGRKHEQFF

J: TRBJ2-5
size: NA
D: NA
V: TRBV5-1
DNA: TGCGCCAGCAGCTTGGGTTTATACAGTTCGTACCAAGAGACCCAGTACTTC
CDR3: CASSLGLYSSYQETQYF

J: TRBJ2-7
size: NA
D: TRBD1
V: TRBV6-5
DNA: TGTGCCAGCAGTTACTCGTGGGACAGGGTAGGCGAGCAGTACTTC
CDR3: CASSYSWDRVGEQYF

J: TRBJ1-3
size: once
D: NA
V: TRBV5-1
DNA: TGCGCCAGCAGCTTGGGGGCAGGCCCAAGCTCTGGAAACACCATATATTTT
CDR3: CASSLGAGPSSGNTIYF

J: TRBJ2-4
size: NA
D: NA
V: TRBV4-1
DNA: TGCGCCAGCAGCCGTACGGTCTCCAGGAACATTCAGTACTTC
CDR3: CASSRTVSRNIQYF

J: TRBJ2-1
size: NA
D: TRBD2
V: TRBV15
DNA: TGTGCCACCAGTCCTCGTAAGGGGATTAGCGGGAGCTCCTACAATGAGCAGTTCTTC
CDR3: CATSPRKGISGSSYNEQFF

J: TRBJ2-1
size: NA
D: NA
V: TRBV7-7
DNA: TGTGCTAGCAGCTTAAGGGGCTCAGGGGATGAGCAGTTCTTC
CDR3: CASSLRGSGDEQFF

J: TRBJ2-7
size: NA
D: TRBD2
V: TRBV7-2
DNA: TGTGCCAGCAGCGTTTCGAGCGGGAGTAGAAACGAGCAGTACTTC
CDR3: CASSVSSGSRNEQYF

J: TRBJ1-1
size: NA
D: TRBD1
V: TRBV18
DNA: TGTGCCAGCTCACCACGGACCAACAGGGACAGTAGGAACACTGAAGCTTTCTTT
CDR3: CASSPRTNRDSRNTEAFF

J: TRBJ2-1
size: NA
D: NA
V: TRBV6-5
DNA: TGTGCCAGCAGTTACGGAGGAGGGGTCAATGAGCAGTTCTTC
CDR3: CASSYGGGVNEQFF

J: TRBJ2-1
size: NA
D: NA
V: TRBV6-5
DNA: TGTGCCAGCAGTCGCCCGGGACTCGACAATGAGCAGTTCTTC
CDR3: CASSRPGLDNEQFF

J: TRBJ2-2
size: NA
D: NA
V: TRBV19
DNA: TGTGCCAGTAGTATCTCGGGGAGGACCCCTCGGGACACCGGGGAGCTGTTTTTT
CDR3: CASSISGRTPRDTGELFF

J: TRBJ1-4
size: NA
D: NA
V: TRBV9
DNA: TGTGCCAGCAGCCCCAGGGCCGATAATGAAAAACTGTTTTTT
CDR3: CASSPRADNEKLFF

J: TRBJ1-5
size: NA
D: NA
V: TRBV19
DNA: TGTGCCAGTAGTATGGACAGAACTAGCAATCAGCCCCAGCATTTT
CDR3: CASSMDRTSNQPQHF

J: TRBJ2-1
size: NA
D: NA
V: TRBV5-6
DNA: TGTGCCAGCAGCTTACTAAGGGAGCAGTTCTTC
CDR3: CASSLLREQFF

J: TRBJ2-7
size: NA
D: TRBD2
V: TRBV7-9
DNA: TGTGCCAGCAGCTTAGTAACTAGCGGGGCCTACGAGCAGTACTTC
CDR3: CASSLVTSGAYEQYF

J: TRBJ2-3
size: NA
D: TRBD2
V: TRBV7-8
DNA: TGTGCCAGCAGCTCAAACAAGCAGTTATGGACTAGCGGGAGTATAGGGACAGATACGCAGTATTTT
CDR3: CASSSNKQLWTSGSIGTDTQYF

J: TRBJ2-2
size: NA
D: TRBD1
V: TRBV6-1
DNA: TGTGCCAGCAGTGATGGGGACAGGGGATTGGCCGGGGAGCTGTTTTTT
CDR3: CASSDGDRGLAGELFF

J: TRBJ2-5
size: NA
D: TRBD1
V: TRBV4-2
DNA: TGTGCCAGCAGCCAAGATAGGGACAGGTTGGGTGAGACCCAGTACTTC
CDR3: CASSQDRDRLGETQYF

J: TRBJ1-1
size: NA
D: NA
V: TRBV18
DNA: TGTGCCAGCTCACCACCGTCCCGACAAATGAACACTGAAGCTTTCTTT
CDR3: CASSPPSRQMNTEAFF

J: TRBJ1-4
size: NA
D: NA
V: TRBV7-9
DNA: TGTGCCAGCAGCTTAGCCAGGTTCAGGGGAAGGGGTGAAAAACTGTTTTTT
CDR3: CASSLARFRGRGEKLFF

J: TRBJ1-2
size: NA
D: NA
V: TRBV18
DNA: TGTGCCAGCTCACCCGTCGCAGGGGCTTCGCATGGAAGTGGCTACACCTTC
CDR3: CASSPVAGASHGSGYTF

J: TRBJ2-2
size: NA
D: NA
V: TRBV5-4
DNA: TGTGCCAGCAGCTTCCCGAGCGGGGAGCTGTTTTTT
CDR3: CASSFPSGELFF

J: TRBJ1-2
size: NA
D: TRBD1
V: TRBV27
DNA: TGTGCCAGCAAGACCGCCGGGACAGGACCTTATGGCTACACCTTC
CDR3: CASKTAGTGPYGYTF

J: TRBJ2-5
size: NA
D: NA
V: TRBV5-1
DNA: TGCGCCAGCAGCTTAAGGACAGATCAAGAGACCCAGTACTTC
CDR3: CASSLRTDQETQYF

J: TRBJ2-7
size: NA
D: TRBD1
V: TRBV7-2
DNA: TGTGCCAGCAGCTTGACGGGACAGAACCAATACGAGCAGTACTTC
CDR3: CASSLTGQNQYEQYF

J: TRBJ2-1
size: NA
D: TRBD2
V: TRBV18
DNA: TGTGCCAGCTCACCTTCGGGACTACGTAGCTCCTACAATGAGCAGTTCTTC
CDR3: CASSPSGLRSSYNEQFF

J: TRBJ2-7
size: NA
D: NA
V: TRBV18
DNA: TGTGCCAGTTTTAGTAATTGGGCCGAGCAGTACTTC
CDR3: CASFSNWAEQYF

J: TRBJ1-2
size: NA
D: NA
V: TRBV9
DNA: TGTGCCAGCAGCGTAAACGACAGGTATGGCTACACCTTC
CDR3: CASSVNDRYGYTF

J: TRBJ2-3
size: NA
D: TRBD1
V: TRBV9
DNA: TGTGCCAGCAGCTTTCGGACAGGGCGAGATACGCAGTATTTT
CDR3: CASSFRTGRDTQYF

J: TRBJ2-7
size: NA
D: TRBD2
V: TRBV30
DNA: TGTGCCTGGAGTGCTCTAGCGGGCTACGAGCAGTACTTC
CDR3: CAWSALAGYEQYF

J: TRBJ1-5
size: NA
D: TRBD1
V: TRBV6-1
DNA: TGCGCCAGCAGTGTTAGCCGGACAGGGAGGTATAGCAATCAGCCCCAGCATTTT
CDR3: CASSVSRTGRYSNQPQHF

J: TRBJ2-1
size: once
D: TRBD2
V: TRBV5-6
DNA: TGTGCCAGCAGCCCGCGGGAGGCCCCCTACAATGAGCAGTTCTTC
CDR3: CASSPREAPYNEQFF

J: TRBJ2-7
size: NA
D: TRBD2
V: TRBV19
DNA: TGTGCCAGTAGTCTGGGGAGCGGGAGACCCTACGAGCAGTACTTC
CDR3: CASSLGSGRPYEQYF

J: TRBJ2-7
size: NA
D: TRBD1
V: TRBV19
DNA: TGTGCCACCCGGAAGGACGGGACAGGGAGCCCCTACGAGCAGTACTTC
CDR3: CATRKDGTGSPYEQYF

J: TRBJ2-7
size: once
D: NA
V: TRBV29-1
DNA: TGCAGCGGGGGGGAGACCTACGAGCAGTACTTC
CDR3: CSGGETYEQYF

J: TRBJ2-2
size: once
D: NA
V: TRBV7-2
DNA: TGTGCCAGCATCACCCTGGGGGGGGCTGGCACCGGGGAGCTGTTTTTT
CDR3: CASITLGGAGTGELFF

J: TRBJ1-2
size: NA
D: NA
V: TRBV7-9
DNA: TGTGCCAGCAGCCAGTCCGGCCAACCGGGGTATGGCTACACCTTC
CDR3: CASSQSGQPGYGYTF

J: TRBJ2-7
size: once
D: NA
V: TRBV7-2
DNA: TGTGCCAGCAGCTTAGAGGCTCCGGGACACCACTCCTACGAGCAGTACTTC
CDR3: CASSLEAPGHHSYEQYF

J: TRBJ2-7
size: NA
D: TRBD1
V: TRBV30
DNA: TGTGCCTGGAGTGTGGGGCAGGGGGTCAACGAGCAGTACTTC
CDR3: CAWSVGQGVNEQYF

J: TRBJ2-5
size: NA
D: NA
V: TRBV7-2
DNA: TGTGCCAGCAGGGAGCAAGAGACCCAGTACTTC
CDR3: CASREQETQYF

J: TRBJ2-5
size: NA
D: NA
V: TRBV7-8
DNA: TGTGCCAGCAGCGATTCTGGGGGGGCCACCCAAGAGACCCAGTACTTC
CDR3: CASSDSGGATQETQYF

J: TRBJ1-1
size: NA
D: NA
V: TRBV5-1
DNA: TGCGCCAGCAGCTCCCAGGGCGAAGGCACTGAAGCTTTCTTT
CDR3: CASSSQGEGTEAFF

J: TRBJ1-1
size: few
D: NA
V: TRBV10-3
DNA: TGTGCCGCTACAACAGACCTGAACACTGAAGCTTTCTTT
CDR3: CAATTDLNTEAFF

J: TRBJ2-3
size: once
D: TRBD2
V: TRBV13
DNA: TGTGCCAGCACCCGAGCGGGAGGCACAGATACGCAGTATTTT
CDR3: CASTRAGGTDTQYF